This TCR beta chain was profiled in a study of blood T cell repertoires in COVID-19. About the research overall: Donors in the United States, Italy and Spain gave samples during acute or convalescent COVID-19. Sources were T cells, B-cell-depleted T cells, or PBMCs; the material itself was cDNA or gDNA.

The trim removed 3 bases at V and 5 bases at J, leaving 4 bases unmatched. The germline CDR1 and CDR2 sequences are LNHDA and SQIVND (reference sequence). The CDR3 runs 15 residues. The method was immunoSEQ multiplex PCR; TCRdb's version includes in-frame clones alone and lacks a portion of them. The sample carries roughly 200,000 clones, roughly 86% recorded once. This clone was recorded once. Sample: peripheral blood. The source of this sequence is a man aged 35 to 55 with active or convalescent COVID-19. This chain connects TRBV19 to TRBJ1-5; 10 bases are a match to TRBD1. As DNA, the CDR3 is TGTGCCAGTAGTATTACAGGACAGGGGGATCAGCCCCAGCATTTT. Protein product: CASSITGQGDQPQHF.